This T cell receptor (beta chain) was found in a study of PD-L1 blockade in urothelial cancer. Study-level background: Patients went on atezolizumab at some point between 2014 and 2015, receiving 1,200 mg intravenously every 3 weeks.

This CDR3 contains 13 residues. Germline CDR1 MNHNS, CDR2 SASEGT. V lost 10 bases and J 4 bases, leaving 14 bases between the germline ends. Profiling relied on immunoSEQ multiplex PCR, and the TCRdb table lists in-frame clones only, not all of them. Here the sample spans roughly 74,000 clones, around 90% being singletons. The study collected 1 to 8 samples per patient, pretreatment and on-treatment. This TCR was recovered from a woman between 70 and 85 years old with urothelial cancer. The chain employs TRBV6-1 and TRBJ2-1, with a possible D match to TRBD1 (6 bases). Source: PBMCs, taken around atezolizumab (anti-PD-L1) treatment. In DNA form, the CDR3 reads TGTGCCACGGTCCCGGGACAATACAATGAGCAGTTCTTC. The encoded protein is CATVPGQYNEQFF.